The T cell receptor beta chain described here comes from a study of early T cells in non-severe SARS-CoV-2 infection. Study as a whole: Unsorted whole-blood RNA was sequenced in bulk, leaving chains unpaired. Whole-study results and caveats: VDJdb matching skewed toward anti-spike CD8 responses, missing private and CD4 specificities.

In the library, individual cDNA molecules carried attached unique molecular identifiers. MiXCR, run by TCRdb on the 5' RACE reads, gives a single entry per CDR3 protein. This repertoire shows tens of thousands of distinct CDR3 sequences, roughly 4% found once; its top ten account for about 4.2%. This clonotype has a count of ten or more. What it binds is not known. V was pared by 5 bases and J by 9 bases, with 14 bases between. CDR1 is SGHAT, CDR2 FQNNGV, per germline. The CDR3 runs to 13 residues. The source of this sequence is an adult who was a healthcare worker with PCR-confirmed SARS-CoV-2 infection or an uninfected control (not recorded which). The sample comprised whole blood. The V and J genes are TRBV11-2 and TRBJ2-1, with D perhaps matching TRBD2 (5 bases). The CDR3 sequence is CASSPPGSGEQFF. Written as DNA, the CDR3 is TGTGCCAGCAGCCCCCCGGGGTCGGGTGAGCAGTTCTTC.